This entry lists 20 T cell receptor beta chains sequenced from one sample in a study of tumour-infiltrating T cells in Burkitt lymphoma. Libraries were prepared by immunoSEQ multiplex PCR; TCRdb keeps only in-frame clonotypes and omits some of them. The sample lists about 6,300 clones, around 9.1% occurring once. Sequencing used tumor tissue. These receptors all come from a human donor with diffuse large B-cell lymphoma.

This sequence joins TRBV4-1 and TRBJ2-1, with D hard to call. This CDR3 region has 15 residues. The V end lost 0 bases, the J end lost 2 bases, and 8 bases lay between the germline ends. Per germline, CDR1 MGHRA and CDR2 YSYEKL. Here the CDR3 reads CASSQETSTYNEQFF. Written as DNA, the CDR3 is TGCGCCAGCAGCCAAGAGACTTCTACCTACAATGAGCAGTTCTTC.

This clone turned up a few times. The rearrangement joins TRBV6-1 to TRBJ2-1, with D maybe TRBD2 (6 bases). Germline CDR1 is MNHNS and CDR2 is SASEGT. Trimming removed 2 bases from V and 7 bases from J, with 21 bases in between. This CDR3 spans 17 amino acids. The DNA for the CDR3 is TGTGCCAGCAGTGAATTTAAGGGGACTTTCCCTATGAATGAGCAGTTCTTC. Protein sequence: CASSEFKGTFPMNEQFF.

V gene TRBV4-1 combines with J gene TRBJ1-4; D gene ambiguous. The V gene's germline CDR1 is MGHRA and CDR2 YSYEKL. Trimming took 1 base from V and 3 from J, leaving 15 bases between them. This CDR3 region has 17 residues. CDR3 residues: CASSQGAGPPSNEKLFF. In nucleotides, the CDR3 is TGCGCCAGCAGCCAAGGGGCAGGCCCTCCATCTAATGAAAAACTGTTTTTT.

This CDR3 is CASSQESREGSEQFF. Written as DNA, the CDR3 is TGCGCCAGCAGCCAAGAAAGCAGGGAGGGAAGTGAGCAGTTCTTC. The rearrangement joins TRBV4-3 to TRBJ2-1; 7 nucleotides match TRBD2. Trimming took 0 bases from V and 9 from J; bases not matched to a gene: 8. CDR3 size: 15 residues. The germline CDR1 and CDR2 sequences are LGHNA and YSLEER.

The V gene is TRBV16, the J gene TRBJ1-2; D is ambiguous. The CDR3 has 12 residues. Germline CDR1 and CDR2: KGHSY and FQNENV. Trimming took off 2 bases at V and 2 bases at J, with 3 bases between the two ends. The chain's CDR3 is CASSQGNYGYTF. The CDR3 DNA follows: TGTGCCAGCAGCCAAGGGAACTATGGCTACACCTTC. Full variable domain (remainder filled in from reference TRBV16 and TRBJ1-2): GEEVAQTPKHLVRGEGQKAKLYCAPIKGHSYVFWYQQVLKNEFKFLISFQNENVFDETGMPKERFSAKCLPNSPCSLEIQATKLEDSAVYFCASSQGNYGYTFGSGTRLTVV.

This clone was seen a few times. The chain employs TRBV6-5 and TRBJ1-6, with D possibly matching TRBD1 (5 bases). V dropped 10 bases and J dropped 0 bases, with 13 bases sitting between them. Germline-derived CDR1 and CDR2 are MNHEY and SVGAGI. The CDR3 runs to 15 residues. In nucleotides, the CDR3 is TGTGCCACCCGGGGGGGGAGCTCCTATAATTCACCCCTCCACTTT. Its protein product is CATRGGSSYNSPLHF.

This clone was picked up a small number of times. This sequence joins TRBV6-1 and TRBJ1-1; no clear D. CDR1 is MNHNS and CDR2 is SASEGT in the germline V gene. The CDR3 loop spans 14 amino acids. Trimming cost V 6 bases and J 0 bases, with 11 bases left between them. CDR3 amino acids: CASSPMGMNTEAFF. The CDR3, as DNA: TGTGCCAGCAGCCCCATGGGGATGAACACTGAAGCTTTCTTT.

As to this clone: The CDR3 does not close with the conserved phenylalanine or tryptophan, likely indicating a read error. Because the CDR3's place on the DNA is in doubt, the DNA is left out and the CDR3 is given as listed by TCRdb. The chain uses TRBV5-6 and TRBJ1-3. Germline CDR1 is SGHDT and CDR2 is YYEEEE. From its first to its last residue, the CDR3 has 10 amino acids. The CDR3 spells CASSFRRGAK.

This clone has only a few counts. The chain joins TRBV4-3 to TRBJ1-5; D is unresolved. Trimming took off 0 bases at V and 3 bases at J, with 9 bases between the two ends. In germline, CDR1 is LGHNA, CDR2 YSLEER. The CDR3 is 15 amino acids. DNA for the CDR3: TGCGCCAGCAGCCAAGATATCGGTACCAATCAGCCCCAGCATTTT. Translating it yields CASSQDIGTNQPQHF.

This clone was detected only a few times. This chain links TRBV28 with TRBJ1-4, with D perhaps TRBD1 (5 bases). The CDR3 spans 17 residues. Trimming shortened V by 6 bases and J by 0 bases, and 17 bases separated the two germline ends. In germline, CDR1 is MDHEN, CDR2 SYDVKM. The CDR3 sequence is CASSLEGPDPTNEKLFF. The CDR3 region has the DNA TGTGCCAGCAGCCTTGAGGGGCCCGACCCAACTAATGAAAAACTGTTTTTT.

DNA for the CDR3: TGTGCCAGCACTAAGACAAGCTCTGGGGCCAACGTCCTGACTTTC. Its protein is CASTKTSSGANVLTF. The chain recombines TRBV7-6 with TRBJ2-6; D remains ambiguous. V was trimmed by 7 bases and J by 0 bases, leaving 10 bases between them. Per germline, CDR1 SGHVS and CDR2 FNYEAQ. This CDR3 comprises 15 residues.

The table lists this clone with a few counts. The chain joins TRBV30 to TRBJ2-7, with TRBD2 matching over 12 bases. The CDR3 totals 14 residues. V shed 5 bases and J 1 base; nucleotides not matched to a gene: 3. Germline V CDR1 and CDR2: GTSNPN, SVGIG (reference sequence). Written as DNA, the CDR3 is TGTGCCTGGGAGACTAGCGGGGGTTCCTACGAGCAGTACTTC. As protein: CAWETSGGSYEQYF.

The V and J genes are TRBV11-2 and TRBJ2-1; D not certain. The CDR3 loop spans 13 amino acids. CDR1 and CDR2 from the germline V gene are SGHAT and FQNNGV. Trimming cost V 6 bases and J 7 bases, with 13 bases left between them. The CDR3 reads CASRKHVRNEQFF. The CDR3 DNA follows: TGTGCCAGCAGAAAACACGTACGGAATGAGCAGTTCTTC. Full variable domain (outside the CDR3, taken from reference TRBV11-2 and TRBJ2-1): EAGVAQSPRYKIIEKRQSVAFWCNPISGHATLYWYQQILGQGPKLLIQFQNNGVVDDSQLPKDRFSAERLKGVDSTLKIQPAKLEDSAVYLCASRKHVRNEQFFGPGTRLTVL.

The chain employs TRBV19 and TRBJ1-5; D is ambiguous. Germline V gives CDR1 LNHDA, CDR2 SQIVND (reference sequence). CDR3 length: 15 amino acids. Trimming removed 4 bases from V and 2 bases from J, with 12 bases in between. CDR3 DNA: TGTGCCAGTAGTAGTGAGGGTAAGGGCAATCAGCCCCAGCATTTT. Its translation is CASSSEGKGNQPQHF.

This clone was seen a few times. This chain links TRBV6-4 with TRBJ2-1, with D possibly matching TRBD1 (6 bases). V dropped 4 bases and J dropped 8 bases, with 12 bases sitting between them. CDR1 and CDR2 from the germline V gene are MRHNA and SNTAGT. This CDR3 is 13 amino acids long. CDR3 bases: TGTGCCAGCAGTGTTCGACAGGAGCATGAGCAGTTCTTC. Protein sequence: CASSVRQEHEQFF.

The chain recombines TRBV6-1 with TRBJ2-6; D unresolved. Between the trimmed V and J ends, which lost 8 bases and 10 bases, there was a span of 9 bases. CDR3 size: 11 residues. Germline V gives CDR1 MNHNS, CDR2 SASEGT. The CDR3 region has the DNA TGTGCCAGCGCGGATGGGAACGTCCTGACTTTC. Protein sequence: CASADGNVLTF.

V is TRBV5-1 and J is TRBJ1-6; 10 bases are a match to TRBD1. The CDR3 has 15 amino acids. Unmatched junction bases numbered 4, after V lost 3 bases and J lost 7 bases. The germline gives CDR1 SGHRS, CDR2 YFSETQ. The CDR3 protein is CASSWGTGENSPLHF. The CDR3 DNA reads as TGCGCCAGCAGCTGGGGGACAGGGGAGAATTCACCCCTCCACTTT.

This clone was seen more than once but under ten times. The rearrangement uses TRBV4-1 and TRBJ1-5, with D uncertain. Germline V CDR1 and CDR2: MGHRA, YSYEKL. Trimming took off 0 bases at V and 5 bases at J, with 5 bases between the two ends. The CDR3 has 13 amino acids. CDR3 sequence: CASSQESDQPQHF. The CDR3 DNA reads TGCGCCAGCAGCCAAGAATCAGATCAGCCCCAGCATTTT.

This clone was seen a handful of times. The CDR3 spells CASSQDLGFVAFF. CDR3 bases: TGCGCCAGCAGCCAAGATCTTGGTTTCGTAGCTTTCTTT. The chain recombines TRBV4-1 with TRBJ1-1; D gene uncertain. The CDR3 extends over 13 amino acids. The germline V and J ends were trimmed by 0 bases and 10 bases, with 12 bases remaining between them. The germline V gene has CDR1 MGHRA and CDR2 YSYEKL.

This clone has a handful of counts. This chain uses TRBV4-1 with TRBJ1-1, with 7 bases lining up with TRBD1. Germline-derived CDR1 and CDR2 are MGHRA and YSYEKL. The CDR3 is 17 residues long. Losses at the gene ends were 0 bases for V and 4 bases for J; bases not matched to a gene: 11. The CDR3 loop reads CASSQDKWQGVGTEAFF. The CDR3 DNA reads TGCGCCAGCAGCCAAGATAAATGGCAGGGGGTAGGCACTGAAGCTTTCTTT.